The 27 T cell receptor beta chains below all came from one sample that was sequenced in a study of blood T cell repertoires in COVID-19. The protocol was immunoSEQ multiplex PCR, while the TCRdb copy is restricted to in-frame clones and leaves out a portion. The sample holds roughly 250,000 clones; approximately 80% are singletons and the top ten take about 8%. Sequenced input: peripheral blood. These receptors all stem from a woman aged 45-65 years with acute or convalescent COVID-19.

J is TRBJ1-2 and V is TRBV10-3; 8 positions agree with TRBD1. With 8 bases clipped from V and 3 bases from J, the junction kept 8 bases outside the gene matches. The CDR3 extends over 14 amino acids. CDR1 is ENHRY and CDR2 is SYGVKD in the germline V gene. CDR3 sequence: CAIASQGADYGYTF. In DNA, the CDR3 is TGTGCCATCGCATCTCAGGGGGCGGACTATGGCTACACCTTC.

The CDR3 sequence is CASSLGDTRDREDTQYF. CDR3 bases: TGTGCCAGCAGTTTAGGGGATACCCGGGACAGGGAAGATACGCAGTATTTT. The genes are TRBV28 and TRBJ2-3; 9 bases agree with TRBD1. CDR3 length: 17 residues. V trimming: 2 bases; J trimming: 5 bases; junction bases outside the gene matches: 11. Germline values: CDR1 MDHEN, CDR2 SYDVKM. Supplemented by reference TRBV28 and TRBJ2-3, the full variable domain reads DVKVTQSSRYLVKRTGEKVFLECVQDMDHENMFWYRQDPGLGLRLIYFSYDVKMKEKGDIPEGYSVSREKKERFSLILESASTNQTSMYLCASSLGDTRDREDTQYFGPGTRLTVL.

This clone was detected only once. V gene TRBV7-8 combines with J gene TRBJ2-2; TRBD2 might be the D (6 bases). CDR1 SGHVS and CDR2 FQNEAQ come from the germline V gene. V lost 1 base, J lost 4 bases, and 10 bases lay in between. The CDR3 extends over 15 amino acids. CDR3 sequence reads: CASSLEEGSTGELFF. As DNA, the CDR3 is TGTGCCAGCAGCTTAGAGGAGGGATCCACCGGGGAGCTGTTTTTT.

V is TRBV9 and J is TRBJ2-3; D may be TRBD2 (8 bases). CDR3 length: 20 amino acids. V was clipped by 3 bases and J by 5 bases, with 31 bases between them. CDR1 and CDR2 (germline): SGDLS, YYNGEE. CDR3 region: CASSATGSPVIGGVIDTQYF. CDR3 nucleotides: TGTGCCAGCAGCGCGACAGGGAGCCCAGTGATCGGGGGGGTCATAGATACGCAGTATTTT.

This clone has only a few counts. The chain links TRBV3-1 (or the pseudogene TRBV3-2) to TRBJ2-5; tentatively, D is TRBD1 (5 bases). Germline-derived CDR1 and CDR2 are LGHDT and YNNKEL (reference sequence). The CDR3 contains 13 residues. The ends were cut back, 7 bases at V and 4 bases at J, with 13 bases in the middle. The CDR3 bases are TGTGCCAGCATCGCAGGGTGGGGAGAGACCCAGTACTTC. Encoded protein: CASIAGWGETQYF.

V and J are TRBV3-1 (or the pseudogene TRBV3-2) and TRBJ1-1, with 8 bases that match TRBD1. Germline V gene sequence: CDR1 LGHDT, CDR2 YNNKEL (reference sequence). The V gene end was trimmed by 8 bases and the J gene end by 3 bases; junction bases not matched to a gene: 5. This CDR3 region has 13 residues. As DNA, the CDR3 is TGTGCCAGCGGACAGGGAGGAGACACTGAAGCTTTCTTT. It encodes CASGQGGDTEAFF.

This clone was seen only once. The chain couples TRBV4-1 to TRBJ2-2; 12 bases match TRBD2. After removal of 4 bases from V and 0 bases from J, the junction contained 9 bases not matched to a gene. Germline assignment: CDR1 MGHRA and CDR2 YSYEKL. The CDR3 has 19 residues. The CDR3 nucleotides are TGCGCCAGCAGCCCCCGACTAGCGGGAGCCGTTGCGAACACCGGGGAGCTGTTTTTT. It yields the protein CASSPRLAGAVANTGELFF.

V and J are TRBV18 and TRBJ2-3, with TRBD2 matching 13 bases. Germline V lookup: CDR1 KGHSH, CDR2 LQKENI. CDR3 length: 20 amino acids. J gave up 2 bases and V 3 bases, and 14 bases lay outside the gene matches. In DNA form, the CDR3 reads TGTGCCAGCTCACCCAGACTAGCGGGGGGATCCCCTCTAGCCACAGATACGCAGTATTTT. Translated: CASSPRLAGGSPLATDTQYF.

Concerning this clone: Other DNA sequences of this sample code for an identical CDR3. CDR3 residues: CAWSVGGYEQYF. The CDR3 coding sequence is TGTGCCTGGAGTGTCGGGGGCTACGAGCAGTACTTC. The genes are TRBV30 and TRBJ2-7, with D possibly being TRBD2 (6 bases). The CDR3 consists of 12 residues. V lost 0 bases and J lost 3, with 6 bases in between. The V gene's germline CDR1 is GTSNPN and CDR2 SVGIG (reference sequence).

The chain uses TRBV19 and TRBJ1-5; TRBD1 agrees at 8 bases. V trimming: 7 bases; J trimming: 7 bases; junction bases outside the gene matches: 15. Germline assignment: CDR1 LNHDA and CDR2 SQIVND (reference sequence). This CDR3 contains 16 residues. CDR3 residues: CASNGQGPGLGQPQHF. For the CDR3, the DNA is TGTGCCAGTAATGGACAGGGCCCGGGATTGGGGCAGCCCCAGCATTTT.

The rearrangement links TRBV7-2 to TRBJ2-3; D is unclear. Deletions cut 0 bases from V and 6 bases from J, with 10 bases between. The V gene's germline CDR1 is SGHTA and CDR2 FQGNSA. This CDR3 comprises 14 residues. CDR3 sequence: CASSLASRSDTQYF. The CDR3 coding sequence is TGTGCCAGCAGCTTAGCTAGCCGGTCGGATACGCAGTATTTT.

The chain joins TRBV18 to TRBJ1-1, with D uncertain. CDR3 length equals 15 residues. The germline V gene has CDR1 KGHSH and CDR2 LQKENI. The ends were cut back, 3 bases at V and 0 bases at J, with 11 bases in the middle. The CDR3 protein is CASSPDTKMNTEAFF. CDR3 DNA sequence: TGTGCCAGCTCACCCGACACGAAAATGAACACTGAAGCTTTCTTT. Filled out from reference TRBV18 and TRBJ1-1, the complete variable domain reads NAGVMQNPRHLVRRRGQEARLRCSPMKGHSHVYWYRQLPEEGLKFMVYLQKENIIDESGMPKERFSAEFPKEGPSILRIQQVVRGDSAAYFCASSPDTKMNTEAFFGQGTRLTVV.

The chain joins TRBV9 to TRBJ1-1; D may be TRBD1 (5 bases). The CDR3 consists of 13 residues. Germline CDR1 and CDR2: SGDLS and YYNGEE. The germline V and J ends were trimmed by 5 bases and 5 bases, with 13 bases remaining between them. CDR3 residues: CASSRDFGTEAFF. The CDR3, as DNA: TGTGCCAGCAGTCGGGACTTCGGTACTGAAGCTTTCTTT. Together with reference TRBV9 and TRBJ1-1, the CDR3 gives the full variable domain: DSGVTQTPKHLITATGQRVTLRCSPRSGDLSVYWYQQSLDQGLQFLIQYYNGEERAKGNILERFSAQQFPDLHSELNLSSLELGDSALYFCASSRDFGTEAFFGQGTRLTVV.

This chain connects TRBV5-1 to TRBJ1-1; 10 positions match TRBD1. Germline V gives CDR1 SGHRS, CDR2 YFSETQ. The CDR3 runs 15 residues. The J segment lost 0 bases and the V segment lost 3 bases, leaving 2 bases of the junction unmatched. The CDR3: CASSWGTGVNTEAFF. As DNA, the CDR3 is TGCGCCAGCAGCTGGGGGACAGGGGTGAACACTGAAGCTTTCTTT.

The chain is built from TRBV5-6 and TRBJ1-6; D uncertain. CDR1 SGHDT and CDR2 YYEEEE come from the germline V gene. The CDR3 is made up of 15 amino acids. V was pared by 5 bases and J by 9 bases, with 18 bases between. DNA of the CDR3: TGTGCCAGCAGTGGCGAGGGCAGGTTCGGTTCACCCCTCCACTTT. This translates into CASSGEGRFGSPLHF.

This chain uses TRBV6-1 with TRBJ2-4, with 7 nucleotides matching TRBD1. The CDR3 consists of 16 residues. The ends lost 6 bases at V and 1 base at J; junction bases unmatched: 9. Germline CDR1 reads MNHNS; CDR2 reads SASEGT. CDR3 sequence: CASREQGYSAKNIQYF. CDR3 nucleotide sequence: TGTGCCAGCAGGGAACAGGGGTATTCTGCCAAAAACATTCAGTACTTC.

The rearrangement links TRBV10-1 to TRBJ2-1, with D maybe TRBD2 (5 bases). V was pared by 4 bases and J by 4 bases, with 8 bases between. The CDR3 sequence is 13 residues long. Germline CDR1 and CDR2: WNHNN and SYGVQD (reference sequence). CDR3 DNA sequence: TGCGCCAGCAGTGTTCGAGGGTACAATGAGCAGTTCTTC. Translating gives CASSVRGYNEQFF.

This chain links TRBV5-1 with TRBJ2-7; 8 bases match TRBD1. Germline V gives CDR1 SGHRS, CDR2 YFSETQ. Unmatched junction bases numbered 7, after V lost 2 bases and J lost 6 bases. The CDR3 runs to 14 residues. The CDR3 sequence: CASSFDRGRSEQYF. As DNA, the CDR3 is TGCGCCAGCAGCTTTGACAGGGGCCGGAGCGAGCAGTACTTC.

This rearrangement joins TRBV6-5 to TRBJ2-5; 7 bases line up with TRBD1. The junction had 7 bases not matched to a gene; V was cut back by 5 bases and J by 1 base. This CDR3 contains 15 residues. CDR1 is MNHEY and CDR2 is SVGAGI in the germline V gene. Here the CDR3 DNA reads TGTGCCAGCAGTCGGGGAAACAGGGGCCAAGAGACCCAGTACTTC. It yields the protein CASSRGNRGQETQYF.

This clone has a handful of counts. V usage is TRBV2 and J usage is TRBJ2-3, with 7 nucleotides matching TRBD2. The CDR3 consists of 14 residues. With V trimmed by 5 bases and J by 2 bases, 4 bases remained unmatched. Germline CDR1 reads SNHLY; CDR2 reads FYNNEI. The CDR3 DNA sequence: TGTGCCAGCAGTCCTAGCGGAGCCACAGATACGCAGTATTTT. It codes for CASSPSGATDTQYF.

This clone appeared a single time. The V gene is TRBV2, the J gene TRBJ2-1; D remains ambiguous. V gave up 9 bases and J gave up 4 bases, with 10 bases separating them. Germline V CDR1 and CDR2: SNHLY, FYNNEI. The CDR3 is 12 residues long. CDR3 amino acids: CASTKVYNEQFF. In nucleotides, the CDR3 is TGTGCCAGTACTAAGGTATACAATGAGCAGTTCTTC.

With regard to this clone: The sample has other DNA sequences that encode this CDR3 too. The chain links TRBV27 to TRBJ2-1; 8 nucleotides align to TRBD1. Germline-derived CDR1 and CDR2 are MNHEY and SMNVEV (reference sequence). Unmatched junction bases numbered 5, after V lost 3 bases and J lost 4 bases. CDR3 length equals 15 residues. CDR3 in amino acids: CASSLGQGAYNEQFF. Written as DNA, the CDR3 is TGTGCCAGCAGTTTGGGGCAGGGGGCTTACAATGAGCAGTTCTTC.

The chain combines TRBV5-6 with TRBJ2-7; TRBD2 matches 14 bases. V shed 9 bases and J 4 bases; nucleotides not matched to a gene: 3. This CDR3 contains 13 residues. Per the germline V gene, CDR1 is SGHDT and CDR2 is YYEEEE. DNA of the CDR3: TGTGCCACTGGGACTAGCGGGAGATACGAGCAGTACTTC. This sequence encodes CATGTSGRYEQYF.

This rearrangement joins TRBV9 to TRBJ1-4, with TRBD1 as a possible D gene (5 bases). This CDR3 comprises 16 residues. V dropped 0 bases and J dropped 8 bases, with 17 bases sitting between them. The germline CDR1 and CDR2 sequences are SGDLS and YYNGEE. The CDR3 region has the DNA TGTGCCAGCAGCGTAGCTACGGGAGGGGTAGGGGAAAAACTGTTTTTT. Amino acids: CASSVATGGVGEKLFF.

The V and J genes are TRBV7-9 and TRBJ1-4, with TRBD1 identical over 10 bases. J was trimmed by 8 bases and V by 5 bases; bases with no gene match: 5. The CDR3 loop spans 14 amino acids. CDR1 and CDR2 from the germline V gene are SEHNR and FQNEAQ (reference sequence). The CDR3: CASSRQGAKEKLFF. CDR3 nucleotide sequence: TGTGCCAGCAGCCGACAGGGGGCGAAAGAAAAACTGTTTTTT.

The chain recombines TRBV18 with TRBJ2-1, with TRBD2 as a possible D gene (5 bases). The CDR3 runs 16 residues. V dropped 2 bases and J dropped 9 bases, with 20 bases sitting between them. The V gene's germline CDR1 is KGHSH and CDR2 LQKENI. The CDR3 protein is CASSPNGIGDQVEQFF. Here the CDR3 DNA reads TGTGCCAGCTCACCAAACGGGATAGGCGATCAGGTTGAGCAGTTCTTC.

The chain employs TRBV19 and TRBJ2-1; D is uncertain. Germline loops: CDR1 LNHDA, CDR2 SQIVND (reference sequence). This CDR3 contains 16 residues. V was cut by 6 bases and J by 3 bases, with 18 bases left in between. CDR3 protein: CASRDVGVGSYNEQFF. The CDR3, as DNA: TGTGCCAGTAGAGATGTGGGCGTCGGAAGCTACAATGAGCAGTTCTTC.